The rows below give T cell receptor beta chains drawn from one sample of a study of T cells in Graves' hyperthyroidism and ophthalmopathy. TCRdb fed the multiplex PCR reads into MiXCR, producing one record per CDR3 protein. The sample holds some 510,000 distinct CDR3 sequences, 46% seen once. Source material: peripheral blood or thyroid tissue (not recorded which). The receptors stem from a woman under 30 with Graves' hyperthyroidism. Both conserved end residues are part of each CDR3. The D gene is left open where the match is weak. Clone size is stated in some rows and not others, as once, few, many or a class when expanded.

clone_size: many; d_call: NA; j_call: TRBJ1-6; v_call: TRBV5-1; cdr3_aa: CASSSDDGPLHF; cdr3_nt: TGCGCCAGCAGCTCCGATGACGGACCCCTCCACTTT
clone_size: NA; d_call: NA; j_call: TRBJ2-7; v_call: TRBV2; cdr3_aa: CASSEAGAEQYF; cdr3_nt: TGTGCCAGCAGTGAAGCGGGAGCCGAGCAGTACTTC
clone_size: many; d_call: NA; j_call: TRBJ2-7; v_call: TRBV24-1; cdr3_aa: CATSDHRDRSDEQYF; cdr3_nt: TGTGCCACCAGTGATCATCGGGACCGGTCCGACGAGCAGTACTTC
clone_size: many; d_call: TRBD1; j_call: TRBJ1-1; v_call: TRBV7-9; cdr3_aa: CASSPTGTGMNTEAFF; cdr3_nt: TGTGCCAGCAGCCCCACCGGGACAGGAATGAACACTGAAGCTTTCTTT
clone_size: few; d_call: NA; j_call: TRBJ1-4; v_call: TRBV7-9; cdr3_aa: CASSLEGRPAGKLFF; cdr3_nt: TGTGCCAGCAGCTTAGAAGGCAGGCCGGCCGGAAAACTGTTTTTT
clone_size: many; d_call: NA; j_call: TRBJ2-7; v_call: TRBV2; cdr3_aa: CASSITGGEQYF; cdr3_nt: TGTGCCAGCAGTATCACGGGCGGGGAGCAGTACTTC
clone_size: few; d_call: NA; j_call: TRBJ2-5; v_call: TRBV7-2; cdr3_aa: CASSSGGPRETQYF; cdr3_nt: TGTGCCAGCAGCTCCGGAGGGCCGCGGGAGACCCAGTACTTC
clone_size: NA; d_call: NA; j_call: TRBJ1-3; v_call: TRBV7-8; cdr3_aa: CASSLRPGPRSGNTIYF; cdr3_nt: TGTGCCAGCAGCCTAAGACCGGGACCGCGCTCTGGAAACACCATATATTTT
clone_size: few; d_call: TRBD1; j_call: TRBJ2-2; v_call: TRBV6-6; cdr3_aa: CASTTGQAGELFF; cdr3_nt: TGTGCCAGCACCACCGGACAGGCCGGGGAGCTGTTTTTT
clone_size: NA; d_call: TRBD2; j_call: TRBJ2-1; v_call: TRBV2; cdr3_aa: CASRGTSGNNEQFF; cdr3_nt: TGTGCCAGCAGAGGGACTAGCGGTAACAATGAGCAGTTCTTC
clone_size: NA; d_call: NA; j_call: TRBJ1-2; v_call: TRBV7-3; cdr3_aa: CASSLLPTGLHGYTF; cdr3_nt: TGTGCCAGCAGTTTATTGCCGACAGGATTGCATGGCTACACCTTC
clone_size: NA; d_call: NA; j_call: TRBJ1-3; v_call: TRBV9; cdr3_aa: CASSVATGASGNTIYF; cdr3_nt: TGTGCCAGCAGCGTAGCTACGGGGGCCTCTGGAAACACCATATATTTT
clone_size: NA; d_call: NA; j_call: TRBJ1-4; v_call: TRBV9; cdr3_aa: CASSPISGRADEKLFF; cdr3_nt: TGTGCCAGCTCACCAATCTCGGGCAGGGCGGATGAAAAACTGTTTTTT
clone_size: many; d_call: TRBD1; j_call: TRBJ2-5; v_call: TRBV7-9; cdr3_aa: CASSGWTGGAETQYF; cdr3_nt: TGTGCCAGCAGCGGATGGACAGGAGGTGCAGAGACCCAGTACTTC
clone_size: many; d_call: NA; j_call: TRBJ2-5; v_call: TRBV12-3/TRBV12-4; cdr3_aa: CASSFGDQETQYF; cdr3_nt: TGTGCCAGCAGCTTTGGCGACCAAGAGACCCAGTACTTC
clone_size: NA; d_call: TRBD1; j_call: TRBJ1-5; v_call: TRBV7-2; cdr3_aa: CASSLDQGADNQPQHF; cdr3_nt: TGTGCCAGCAGCTTAGATCAGGGGGCGGACAATCAGCCCCAGCATTTT
clone_size: NA; d_call: TRBD1; j_call: TRBJ2-6; v_call: TRBV7-9; cdr3_aa: CASSPRDRVRGANVLTF; cdr3_nt: TGTGCCAGCAGCCCGCGGGACAGGGTTCGAGGGGCCAACGTCCTGACTTTC
clone_size: many; d_call: NA; j_call: TRBJ2-6; v_call: TRBV20-1; cdr3_aa: CSARDPGANVLTF; cdr3_nt: TGCAGTGCTAGAGATCCTGGGGCCAACGTCCTGACTTTC
clone_size: NA; d_call: TRBD1; j_call: TRBJ2-7; v_call: TRBV9; cdr3_aa: CASSTRTGRNEQYF; cdr3_nt: TGTGCCAGCAGTACGAGGACAGGGCGGAACGAGCAGTACTTC
clone_size: NA; d_call: NA; j_call: TRBJ1-2; v_call: TRBV29-1; cdr3_aa: CSLAVDGYTF; cdr3_nt: TGCAGCTTAGCGGTAGATGGCTACACCTTC
clone_size: many; d_call: NA; j_call: TRBJ1-1; v_call: TRBV7-8; cdr3_aa: CASSLFRGLGTEAFF; cdr3_nt: TGTGCCAGCAGCTTATTCAGGGGACTGGGCACTGAAGCTTTCTTT
clone_size: many; d_call: NA; j_call: TRBJ1-4; v_call: TRBV7-2; cdr3_aa: CASSLGGSEKLFF; cdr3_nt: TGTGCCAGCAGCTTAGGGGGCAGTGAAAAACTGTTTTTT
clone_size: NA; d_call: TRBD1; j_call: TRBJ1-1; v_call: TRBV6-5; cdr3_aa: CASSWGQGASNTEAFF; cdr3_nt: TGTGCCAGCAGTTGGGGACAGGGGGCTTCTAACACTGAAGCTTTCTTT
clone_size: NA; d_call: NA; j_call: TRBJ2-1; v_call: TRBV19; cdr3_aa: CASLSIDNEQFF; cdr3_nt: TGTGCCAGCCTGAGTATCGACAATGAGCAGTTCTTC
clone_size: few; d_call: NA; j_call: TRBJ1-5; v_call: TRBV12-3/TRBV12-4; cdr3_aa: CASTPGGGIHQPQHF; cdr3_nt: TGTGCCAGCACCCCCGGTGGGGGGATCCATCAGCCCCAGCATTTT
clone_size: NA; d_call: NA; j_call: TRBJ1-2; v_call: TRBV2; cdr3_aa: CASSEAELGVPYGYTF; cdr3_nt: TGTGCCAGCAGTGAAGCGGAGTTGGGGGTACCTTATGGCTACACCTTC
clone_size: NA; d_call: TRBD1; j_call: TRBJ1-3; v_call: TRBV6-1; cdr3_aa: CASTAGTGKKAGNTIYF; cdr3_nt: TGTGCCAGCACCGCCGGGACAGGGAAGAAGGCTGGAAACACCATATATTTT
clone_size: few; d_call: NA; j_call: TRBJ2-7; v_call: TRBV7-9; cdr3_aa: CASSLVQGLDEQYF; cdr3_nt: TGTGCCAGCAGCTTGGTTCAGGGTCTCGACGAGCAGTACTTC
clone_size: NA; d_call: NA; j_call: TRBJ1-6; v_call: TRBV7-9; cdr3_aa: CASLSTDSPLHF; cdr3_nt: TGTGCCAGCCTATCAACGGACTCACCCCTCCACTTT
clone_size: NA; d_call: TRBD2; j_call: TRBJ2-7; v_call: TRBV7-2; cdr3_aa: CASSSGTSGSFEQYF; cdr3_nt: TGTGCCAGCAGCTCGGGGACTAGCGGGAGTTTCGAGCAGTACTTC
clone_size: NA; d_call: NA; j_call: TRBJ1-3; v_call: TRBV11-1; cdr3_aa: CASSPGTPNPGNTIYF; cdr3_nt: TGTGCCAGCAGCCCCGGGACTCCAAACCCTGGAAACACCATATATTTT
clone_size: NA; d_call: NA; j_call: TRBJ1-1; v_call: TRBV7-3; cdr3_aa: CASSFTGMKTEAFF; cdr3_nt: TGTGCCAGCAGCTTTACGGGGATGAAGACTGAAGCTTTCTTT
clone_size: NA; d_call: TRBD1; j_call: TRBJ1-4; v_call: TRBV19; cdr3_aa: CASSIGGWGQTNEKLFF; cdr3_nt: TGTGCCAGTAGTATAGGGGGTTGGGGACAGACTAATGAAAAACTGTTTTTT
clone_size: many; d_call: NA; j_call: TRBJ1-2; v_call: TRBV20-1; cdr3_aa: CSARDPRGQYGYTF; cdr3_nt: TGCAGTGCTAGAGACCCCAGAGGACAGTATGGCTACACCTTC
clone_size: many; d_call: TRBD1; j_call: TRBJ1-5; v_call: TRBV2; cdr3_aa: CASMAGGLQPQHF; cdr3_nt: TGTGCCAGCATGGCAGGGGGCCTTCAGCCCCAGCATTTT
clone_size: NA; d_call: TRBD2; j_call: TRBJ2-5; v_call: TRBV24-1; cdr3_aa: CASRTTSGIQETQYF; cdr3_nt: TGTGCCAGCAGGACGACTAGCGGAATCCAAGAGACCCAGTACTTC
clone_size: NA; d_call: NA; j_call: TRBJ1-2; v_call: TRBV29-1; cdr3_aa: CSLSGYGYTF; cdr3_nt: TGCAGTTTGTCGGGTTATGGCTACACCTTC
clone_size: NA; d_call: NA; j_call: TRBJ1-1; v_call: TRBV4-1; cdr3_aa: CASSTNRNTEASF; cdr3_nt: TGCGCCAGCAGTACGAACAGGAACACTGAAGCTTCCTTT
clone_size: many; d_call: TRBD1; j_call: TRBJ1-4; v_call: TRBV15; cdr3_aa: CATRRTGSNEKLFF; cdr3_nt: TGTGCCACCAGGCGGACAGGGTCGAATGAAAAACTGTTTTTT
clone_size: many; d_call: TRBD1; j_call: TRBJ1-1; v_call: TRBV7-9; cdr3_aa: CASSPDRDTEAFF; cdr3_nt: TGTGCCAGCAGCCCCGACAGGGATACTGAAGCTTTCTTT
clone_size: NA; d_call: TRBD1; j_call: TRBJ2-5; v_call: TRBV20-1; cdr3_aa: CSAYDRGSGRGTQYF; cdr3_nt: TGCAGTGCATATGACAGGGGCTCTGGAAGAGGGACCCAGTACTTC
clone_size: few; d_call: NA; j_call: TRBJ2-7; v_call: TRBV12-3/TRBV12-4; cdr3_aa: CASSLVGTPSYEQYF; cdr3_nt: TGTGCCAGCAGTTTAGTCGGGACGCCCTCCTACGAGCAGTACTTC
clone_size: NA; d_call: NA; j_call: TRBJ1-1; v_call: TRBV29-1; cdr3_aa: CSVLGGWGALNTEAFF; cdr3_nt: TGCAGCGTCCTCGGTGGTTGGGGGGCTTTGAACACTGAAGCTTTCTTT
clone_size: NA; d_call: NA; j_call: TRBJ1-1; v_call: TRBV2; cdr3_aa: CASSKQGGERNTEAFF; cdr3_nt: TGTGCCAGCAGTAAGCAGGGTGGAGAACGGAACACTGAAGCTTTCTTT
clone_size: few; d_call: TRBD2; j_call: TRBJ2-6; v_call: TRBV20-1; cdr3_aa: CSARVSGRANVLTF; cdr3_nt: TGCAGTGCTAGAGTTAGCGGGAGGGCCAACGTCCTGACTTTC
clone_size: NA; d_call: TRBD1; j_call: TRBJ1-3; v_call: TRBV5-1; cdr3_aa: CASSPWDRAGNTIYF; cdr3_nt: TGCGCCAGCAGCCCTTGGGACAGGGCTGGAAACACCATATATTTT